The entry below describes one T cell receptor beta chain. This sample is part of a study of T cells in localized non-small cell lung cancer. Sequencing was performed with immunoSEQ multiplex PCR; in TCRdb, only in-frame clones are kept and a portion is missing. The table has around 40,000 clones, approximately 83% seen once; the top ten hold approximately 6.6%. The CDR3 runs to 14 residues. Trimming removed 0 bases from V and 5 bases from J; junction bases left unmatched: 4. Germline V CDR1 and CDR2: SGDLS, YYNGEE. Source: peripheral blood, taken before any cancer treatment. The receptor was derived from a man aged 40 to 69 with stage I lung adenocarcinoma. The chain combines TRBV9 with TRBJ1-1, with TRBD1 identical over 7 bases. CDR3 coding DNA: TGTGCCAGCAGCGTAGTGACAGGGAGGACTGAAGCTTTCTTT. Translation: CASSVVTGRTEAFF. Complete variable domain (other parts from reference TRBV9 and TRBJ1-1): DSGVTQTPKHLITATGQRVTLRCSPRSGDLSVYWYQQSLDQGLQFLIQYYNGEERAKGNILERFSAQQFPDLHSELNLSSLELGDSALYFCASSVVTGRTEAFFGQGTRLTVV.